Shown below are 7 T cell receptor beta chains from a single sample sequenced in a study of long-term antiretroviral therapy in people with HIV. Sequencing relied on immunoSEQ assay v3.0, run at survey level. The table came from immunoSEQ multiplex PCR; TCRdb's copy has only in-frame clones and leaves some out. The data contain approximately 6,400 clones, around 74% of them singletons. Sequenced material: unsorted PBMCs, taken 0.5 years before starting antiretroviral therapy. Receptors were obtained from a man aged 40-55 years with HIV.

The chain recombines TRBV7-8 with TRBJ2-7; the match to TRBD2 covers 13 bases. The germline V gene encodes CDR1 SGHVS and CDR2 FQNEAQ. The CDR3 contains 17 residues. Trimming at V came to 4 bases and at J to 3 bases, leaving 9 bases not matched to a gene. As DNA, the CDR3 is TGTGCCAGCAGCTCGGGACTAGCGGGGAGTACCTACTACGAGCAGTACTTC. Encoded protein: CASSSGLAGSTYYEQYF.

This clone was detected only a few times. The chain couples TRBV10-2 to TRBJ1-5; TRBD1 is a possible D gene (5 bases). Germline values: CDR1 WSHSY, CDR2 SAAADI. The CDR3 is 14 amino acids. V lost 2 bases and J 6 bases, leaving 11 bases between the germline ends. CDR3 sequence (DNA): TGCGCCAGCAGTGAGAGGGGCCAGGGTCAGCCCCAGCATTTT. This codes for CASSERGQGQPQHF.

The chain combines TRBV19 with TRBJ1-1, with D uncertain. Germline V gives CDR1 LNHDA, CDR2 SQIVND (reference sequence). The CDR3 covers 15 residues. V was pared by 2 bases and J by 0 bases, with 10 bases between. CDR3 in DNA: TGTGCCAGTAGTATACCAGGTTTAATGAACACTGAAGCTTTCTTT. Its protein is CASSIPGLMNTEAFF.

The chain has TRBV2 and TRBJ1-6; weak D call: TRBD1 (6 bases). Trimming stripped 2 bases from V and 5 bases from J, with 16 bases between. Germline CDR1 is SNHLY and CDR2 is FYNNEI. CDR3 length equals 17 residues. The CDR3 sequence is CASSELKGVRNNSPLHF. Here the CDR3 DNA reads TGTGCCAGCAGTGAACTCAAGGGGGTCCGGAATAATTCACCCCTCCACTTT.

V usage is TRBV7-9 and J usage is TRBJ1-5; D unclear. The V gene's germline CDR1 is SEHNR and CDR2 FQNEAQ (reference sequence). There are 15 residues in the CDR3. With 2 bases removed from V and 1 base from J, the gap between germline ends came to 9 bases. CDR3 loop: CASSLLGGSNQPQHF. CDR3 nucleotide sequence: TGTGCCAGCAGCTTACTTGGCGGGAGCAATCAGCCCCAGCATTTT.

The chain couples TRBV5-5 to TRBJ2-7; tentatively, D is TRBD1 or TRBD2 (5 bases each). The CDR3 is 15 residues long. Germline assignment: CDR1 SGHKS and CDR2 YYEKEE (reference sequence). Trimming removed 1 base at V and 2 bases at J, with 13 bases between. The CDR3 here is CASSLRPGTTYEQYF. CDR3 sequence (DNA): TGTGCCAGCAGCTTGCGGCCTGGGACCACCTACGAGCAGTACTTC.

The chain employs TRBV4-3 and TRBJ1-2, with D uncertain. The V end was cut by 3 bases, the J end by 2 bases, with 7 bases between. Germline CDR1 is LGHNA and CDR2 is YSLEER. This CDR3 spans 13 amino acids. The CDR3 loop is CASSQSLNYGYTF. The CDR3 DNA reads as TGCGCCAGCAGCCAGTCGTTAAACTATGGCTACACCTTC.